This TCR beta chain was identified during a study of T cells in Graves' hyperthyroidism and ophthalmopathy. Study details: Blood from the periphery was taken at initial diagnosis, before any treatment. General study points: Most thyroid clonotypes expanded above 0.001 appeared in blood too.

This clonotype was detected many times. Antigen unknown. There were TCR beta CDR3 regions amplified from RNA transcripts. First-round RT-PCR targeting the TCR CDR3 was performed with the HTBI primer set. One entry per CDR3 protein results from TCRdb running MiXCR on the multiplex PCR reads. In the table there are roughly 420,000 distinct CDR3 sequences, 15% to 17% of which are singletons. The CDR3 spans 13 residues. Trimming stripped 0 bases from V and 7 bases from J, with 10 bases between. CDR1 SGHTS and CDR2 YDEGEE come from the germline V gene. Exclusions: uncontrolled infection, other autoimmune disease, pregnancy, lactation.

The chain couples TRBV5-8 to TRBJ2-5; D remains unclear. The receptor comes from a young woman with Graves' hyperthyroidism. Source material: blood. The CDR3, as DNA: TGTGCCAGCAGCTTGGAGCAACTTGCGACCCAGTACTTC. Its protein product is CASSLEQLATQYF.